This T cell receptor beta chain was captured in a study of blood T cell repertoires in COVID-19. The overall study: The study drew acute and convalescent COVID-19 samples from the United States, Italy and Spain. PBMCs, B-cell-depleted T cells, or T cells provided the cDNA or gDNA that made up the material.

Original handling: Reference gene primer amplification in the assay estimated nucleated cell counts. Libraries were prepared by immunoSEQ multiplex PCR; TCRdb keeps only in-frame clonotypes and omits some of them. V, J and clone size were drawn from that table, and D and trimming were deduced from the DNA. The repertoire holds nearly 55,000 clones, about 86% seen once, with about 12% in the top ten. The source of this sequence is a man aged 70 or older with active COVID-19. Source material: peripheral blood.

The CDR3 coding sequence is TGTGCCAGTGTTCTTCAGGGGGTCGGCTATGGCTACACCTTC. This translates into CASVLQGVGYGYTF. The J gene is TRBJ1-2, the V gene TRBV19; 7 bases match TRBD1. Per germline, CDR1 LNHDA and CDR2 SQIVND (reference sequence). The CDR3 has 14 amino acids. Trimming removed 8 bases from V and 4 bases from J; junction bases left unmatched: 10.